The 8 T cell receptor beta chains in this list originate from one sample, sequenced in a study of cytomegalovirus exposure and HLA in healthy donors. Use of 60 Vbeta and 13 Jbeta primers characterized the PCR. The table came from immunoSEQ multiplex PCR; TCRdb's copy has only in-frame clones and leaves some out. The profile covers about 93,000 clones, with less than 80% appearing a single time and about 3% taken by the ten largest. Sample: PBMCs. These receptor sequences come from a woman between 40 and 55 years old in good health and CMV-seronegative.

The V and J genes are TRBV5-1 and TRBJ2-4; 15 bases fit TRBD2. The germline V gene has CDR1 SGHRS and CDR2 YFSETQ. Trimming cost V 3 bases and J 6 bases; bases outside gene matches: 1. The CDR3 has 15 amino acids. CDR3 sequence reads: CASSSGLAGGNIQYF. DNA of the CDR3: TGCGCCAGCAGCTCGGGACTAGCGGGAGGAAACATTCAGTACTTC. Variable domain in full (rest from reference TRBV5-1 and TRBJ2-4): KAGVTQTPRYLIKTRGQQVTLSCSPISGHRSVSWYQQTPGQGLQFLFEYFSETQRNKGNFPGRFSGRQFSNSRSEMNVSTLELGDSALYLCASSSGLAGGNIQYFGAGTRLSVL.

The chain employs TRBV6-4 and TRBJ2-1; TRBD2 is a possible D gene (6 bases). The CDR3 totals 14 residues. V was clipped by 4 bases and J by 10 bases, with 17 bases between them. Germline values: CDR1 MRHNA, CDR2 SNTAGT. CDR3 protein: CASSVSGVSGEQFF. The DNA of the CDR3 is TGTGCCAGCAGTGTTAGCGGTGTGTCGGGCGAGCAGTTCTTC.

V gene TRBV9 combines with J gene TRBJ1-1; 7 bases line up with TRBD1. The CDR3 length is 12 residues. Trimming took 7 bases from V and 4 from J; bases not matched to a gene: 4. CDR1 is SGDLS, CDR2 YYNGEE, per germline. The CDR3 reads CASGTGATEAFF. The CDR3 DNA sequence: TGTGCCAGCGGAACAGGGGCCACTGAAGCTTTCTTT.

This rearrangement joins TRBV7-2 to TRBJ1-5, with no clear D. The CDR3 runs 14 residues. Trimming left V 4 bases short and J 1 base short, with 8 bases between. CDR1 is SGHTA and CDR2 is FQGNSA in the germline V gene. The CDR3 spells CASSSGLSNQPQHF. CDR3 nucleotide sequence: TGTGCCAGCAGCTCTGGACTGAGCAATCAGCCCCAGCATTTT.

The genes are TRBV7-8 and TRBJ2-1, with 8 bases matching TRBD2. Germline trimming cut 5 bases from V and 0 bases from J; bases unmatched to any gene: 12. The CDR3 runs 18 residues. Germline V gene sequence: CDR1 SGHVS, CDR2 FQNEAQ. Here the CDR3 reads CASSNREGQLSSYNEQFF. The CDR3 DNA reads TGTGCCAGCAGCAATCGGGAGGGCCAACTCAGCTCCTACAATGAGCAGTTCTTC.

This chain connects TRBV25-1 to TRBJ2-1, with 8 bases that match TRBD1. The junction had 2 bases not matched to a gene; V was cut back by 4 bases and J by 6 bases. The length of the CDR3 is 13 residues. Germline V gene data show CDR1 as MGHDK and CDR2 as SYGVNS. The CDR3 DNA reads as TGTGCCAGCAGTGTGGACAGGGCCAATGAGCAGTTCTTC. This translates into CASSVDRANEQFF.

This clone is termed large (0.1 to 1%). Other DNA sequences from this sample encode an identical CDR3 as well. The CDR3 nucleotides read TGTGCCAGCATGACCTTCGACAGGGGGACTTTCTTT. Amino acids: CASMTFDRGTFF. The chain combines TRBV27 with TRBJ1-1; 9 bases are a match to TRBD1. The CDR3 has 12 residues. Germline CDR1 is MNHEY and CDR2 is SMNVEV (reference sequence). With V trimmed by 7 bases and J by 12 bases, 9 bases remained unmatched.

The rearrangement uses TRBV7-9 and TRBJ2-7, with 8 bases that match TRBD2. V lost 3 bases, J lost 0 bases, and 4 bases stayed unmatched. The germline CDR1 and CDR2 sequences are SEHNR and FQNEAQ (reference sequence). The CDR3 is made up of 15 amino acids. CDR3 region: CASSFSGTSSYEQYF. CDR3 nucleotide sequence: TGTGCCAGCAGCTTTAGCGGGACCAGCTCCTACGAGCAGTACTTC.